The 30 T cell receptor beta chains given below trace back to one sample, sequenced in a study of blood T cell repertoires in COVID-19. TCRdb keeps only in-frame clones here, not all; method: immunoSEQ multiplex PCR. The sample has 300,000 to 400,000 clones, around 87% seen once; the top ten hold approximately 0.96%. Sequenced: PBMCs or T cells enriched from blood (not recorded which). The receptor set was obtained from a woman in her 30s with acute COVID-19.

The rearrangement links TRBV5-1 to TRBJ2-3, with D possibly being TRBD1 (6 bases). CDR1 is SGHRS and CDR2 is YFSETQ in the germline V gene. V was trimmed by 3 bases and J by 1 base, leaving 12 bases between them. There are 15 residues in the CDR3. Here the CDR3 DNA reads TGCGCCAGCAGCTCCAGGGGTCTGGGCACAGATACGCAGTATTTT. It specifies CASSSRGLGTDTQYF.

The chain links TRBV24-1 to TRBJ2-1, with TRBD2 matching over 10 bases. Germline lookup yields CDR1 KGHDR and CDR2 SFDVKD. V lost 2 bases and J lost 8; bases outside the gene matches: 11. This CDR3 spans 17 amino acids. The CDR3 loop is CATSDSLSGGAYDEQFF. The CDR3 DNA is TGTGCCACCAGTGATTCCCTAAGCGGGGGGGCGTATGATGAGCAGTTCTTC.

The chain recombines TRBV5-1 with TRBJ2-2; D is unclear. Trimming shortened V by 7 bases and J by 6 bases, and 7 bases separated the two germline ends. From germline, CDR1 is SGHRS and CDR2 YFSETQ. The CDR3 totals 11 residues. For the CDR3, the DNA is TGCGCCAGCCGTATTTCCGGGGAGCTGTTTTTT. Protein sequence: CASRISGELFF.

The V gene is TRBV7-9, the J gene TRBJ2-5; D is possibly TRBD2 (7 bases). This CDR3 contains 17 residues. Germline CDR1 and CDR2: SEHNR and FQNEAQ (reference sequence). Trimming took off 5 bases at V and 4 bases at J, with 23 bases between the two ends. The CDR3 DNA reads TGTGCCAGCAGCCGCCCTAGGGGGGGTTCAGAGGGAGAGACCCAGTACTTC. Protein product: CASSRPRGGSEGETQYF.

The rearrangement uses TRBV9 and TRBJ2-7; the match to TRBD2 covers 9 bases. Germline assignment: CDR1 SGDLS and CDR2 YYNGEE. V shed 5 bases and J 5 bases; nucleotides not matched to a gene: 14. The CDR3 runs 16 residues. The CDR3 bases are TGTGCCAGCAGTTCTCCGAATAGCGGGGGAGGCGACGAGCAGTACTTC. Encoded protein: CASSSPNSGGGDEQYF.

The chain is built from TRBV30 and TRBJ2-6; the match to TRBD1 covers 12 bases. This CDR3 spans 17 amino acids. Germline values: CDR1 GTSNPN, CDR2 SVGIG (reference sequence). The J segment lost 7 bases and the V segment lost 4 bases, leaving 11 bases of the junction unmatched. The CDR3 protein is CAWKLPGQGAGANVLTF. Written as DNA, the CDR3 is TGTGCCTGGAAACTCCCGGGACAGGGGGCCGGCGCCAACGTCCTGACTTTC.

The chain carries TRBV6-2 or TRBV6-3 and TRBJ1-1; D may be TRBD1 (5 bases). The germline V gene encodes CDR1 MNHEY and CDR2 SVGEGT. V was cut by 6 bases and J by 5 bases, with 19 bases left in between. The CDR3 is made up of 15 amino acids. CDR3 coding DNA: TGTGCCAGCAGCCCTGGGGGGGATGGCGAGACTGAAGCTTTCTTT. Its protein is CASSPGGDGETEAFF.

The V call is TRBV5-1, the J call TRBJ1-6, with a weak D call TRBD1 (5 bases). The CDR3 runs 16 residues. V was shortened by 0 bases and J by 2 bases, with 9 bases between the two germline ends. The germline gives CDR1 SGHRS, CDR2 YFSETQ. The CDR3 protein is CASSLDPGTYNSPLHF. CDR3 DNA: TGCGCCAGCAGCTTGGATCCAGGGACCTATAATTCACCCCTCCACTTT.

The V and J genes are TRBV7-3 and TRBJ2-7, with TRBD1 identical over 9 bases. The CDR3 runs to 15 residues. CDR1 is SGHTA, CDR2 FQGTGA, per germline. V lost 1 base to trimming and J lost 6 bases; unmatched junction nucleotides: 7. CDR3: CASSLMGTGPSEQYF. The CDR3 nucleotides read TGTGCCAGCAGCTTAATGGGGACAGGGCCCTCCGAGCAGTACTTC.

This clone was seen more than once but under ten times. V is TRBV5-6 and J is TRBJ2-6; 10 bases line up with TRBD1. This CDR3 spans 17 amino acids. CDR1 and CDR2 from the germline V gene are SGHDT and YYEEEE. With 5 bases clipped from V and 4 bases from J, the junction kept 9 bases outside the gene matches. DNA of the CDR3: TGTGCCAGCAGTCAACTGGGACAGGGGACAGGGGCCAACGTCCTGACTTTC. This translates into CASSQLGQGTGANVLTF. Full variable domain (remainder filled in from reference TRBV5-6 and TRBJ2-6): DAGVTQSPTHLIKTRGQQVTLRCSPKSGHDTVSWYQQALGQGPQFIFQYYEEEERQRGNFPDRFSGHQFPNYSSELNVNALLLGDSALYLCASSQLGQGTGANVLTFGAGSRLTVL.

This clone was found once. V gene TRBV3-1 (or the pseudogene TRBV3-2) combines with J gene TRBJ1-3; 8 bases agree with TRBD1. Germline assignment: CDR1 LGHDT and CDR2 YNNKEL (reference sequence). With 3 bases clipped from V and 1 base from J, the junction kept 8 bases outside the gene matches. CDR3 length: 17 amino acids. The CDR3 loop is CASSQDRAGFSGNTIYF. DNA for the CDR3: TGTGCCAGCAGCCAGGACAGGGCTGGTTTTTCTGGAAACACCATATATTTT.

This chain joins TRBV9 and TRBJ2-7; TRBD2 matches at 7 bases. Germline V gene sequence: CDR1 SGDLS, CDR2 YYNGEE. This CDR3 contains 15 residues. V lost 3 bases and J lost 2; bases outside the gene matches: 8. The CDR3 nucleotides are TGTGCCAGCAGCGCGCGGGGGTGGGGCACCTACGAGCAGTACTTC. This sequence encodes CASSARGWGTYEQYF.

Only a few counts were recorded for this clone. The V call is TRBV4-3, the J call TRBJ1-5; a weak D match, TRBD1 (6 bases). The CDR3 is 15 amino acids. The V and J ends lost 3 bases and 4 bases respectively, with 13 bases between them. The V gene's germline CDR1 is LGHNA and CDR2 YSLEER. The chain's CDR3 is CASSQGATGNQPQHF. The CDR3 DNA reads as TGCGCCAGCAGCCAGGGGGCCACGGGGAATCAGCCCCAGCATTTT.

The chain has TRBV2 and TRBJ1-5; tentative D call: TRBD1 (6 bases). The CDR3 extends over 12 amino acids. Germline V gene lookup returns CDR1 SNHLY and CDR2 FYNNEI. V lost 5 bases and J lost 11, with 13 bases in between. The CDR3 nucleotides are TGTGCCAGCAGTTACAGGGCCCCTACCCAGCATTTT. Protein product: CASSYRAPTQHF.

The V call is TRBV12-5, the J call TRBJ2-7; 10 bases align to TRBD1. This CDR3 is built from 14 residues. In germline, CDR1 is LGHNT, CDR2 FRNRAP. J lost 9 bases, V lost 5 bases, and 10 bases had no gene match. DNA for the CDR3: TGTGCTAGTGGTGCCGGGACAGGGGTTACGAGGCAGTACTTC. It is translated as CASGAGTGVTRQYF.

The rearrangement links TRBV11-3 to TRBJ2-2; no clear D gene. The germline CDR1 and CDR2 sequences are SGHNT and YENEEA. V was trimmed by 4 bases and J by 7 bases, leaving 7 bases between them. This CDR3 comprises 12 residues. The CDR3 DNA follows: TGTGCCAGCAGCTCTTCTTACGGGGAGCTGTTTTTT. Translating gives CASSSSYGELFF.

The chain recombines TRBV7-2 with TRBJ2-3, with 11 positions matching TRBD2. The germline V gene encodes CDR1 SGHTA and CDR2 FQGNSA. The CDR3 length is 16 residues. The V gene end was trimmed by 5 bases and the J gene end by 4 bases; junction bases not matched to a gene: 8. The CDR3 spells CASSPDTSGGADTQYF. CDR3 sequence (DNA): TGTGCCAGCAGCCCCGATACTAGCGGGGGAGCAGATACGCAGTATTTT.

This chain connects TRBV5-4 to TRBJ2-3, with 12 bases aligning to TRBD2. V lost 0 bases and J lost 5; bases outside the gene matches: 10. This CDR3 has 18 amino acids. The germline V gene has CDR1 SGHNT and CDR2 YYREEE (reference sequence). CDR3 nucleotide sequence: TGTGCCAGCAGCTTGGGAGAGGCTAGCGGGGGGGCCGGAGATACGCAGTATTTT. Translating gives CASSLGEASGGAGDTQYF.

This clone was counted once. The rearrangement links TRBV15 to TRBJ1-2, with D unresolved. Germline V gene sequence: CDR1 LNHNV, CDR2 YYDKDF (reference sequence). This CDR3 has 14 residues. The V and J ends lost 1 base and 8 bases respectively, with 14 bases between them. The CDR3, as DNA: TGTGCCACCAGCAGAGTAACGGACTCTGGAGGCTACACCTTC. It translates to CATSRVTDSGGYTF.

The genes are TRBV19 and TRBJ1-3; D is perhaps TRBD1 (6 bases). Germline V gene data show CDR1 as LNHDA and CDR2 as SQIVND (reference sequence). Trimming shortened V by 8 bases and J by 0 bases, and 17 bases separated the two germline ends. This CDR3 has 16 amino acids. The chain's CDR3 is CASSTGTPNSGNTIYF. The CDR3, as DNA: TGTGCCAGTTCCACCGGGACACCTAACTCTGGAAACACCATATATTTT.

The chain carries TRBV11-1 and TRBJ2-7; 7 nucleotides align to TRBD2. This CDR3 spans 15 amino acids. In germline, CDR1 is SGHAT, CDR2 FQDESV (reference sequence). Trimming took 1 base from V and 0 from J; bases not matched to a gene: 3. The CDR3 reads CASSLGGGSSYEQYF. In DNA, the CDR3 is TGTGCCAGCAGCTTAGGGGGCGGGAGCTCCTACGAGCAGTACTTC.

V and J are TRBV7-8 and TRBJ2-7; 8 positions agree with TRBD2. This CDR3 is built from 15 residues. CDR1 is SGHVS and CDR2 is FQNEAQ in the germline V gene. With 3 bases clipped from V and 4 bases from J, the junction kept 8 bases outside the gene matches. The CDR3 nucleotides are TGTGCCAGCAGCTTCGGACGGGGGGGAAATTACGAGCAGTACTTC. Translating it yields CASSFGRGGNYEQYF.

This clone was found a few times. The chain couples TRBV3-1 (or the pseudogene TRBV3-2) to TRBJ1-5, with 7 bases identical to TRBD1. CDR3 length: 14 residues. CDR1 is LGHDT, CDR2 YNNKEL, per germline (reference sequence). V was pared by 3 bases and J by 4 bases, with 3 bases of the junction left unmatched. In DNA, the CDR3 is TGTGCCAGCAGCCAGACAGGGTTGAATCAGCCCCAGCATTTT. Its translation: CASSQTGLNQPQHF.

V gene TRBV15 combines with J gene TRBJ2-7, with 7 bases fitting TRBD1. With 3 bases clipped from V and 9 bases from J, the junction kept 17 bases outside the gene matches. The germline V gene encodes CDR1 LNHNV and CDR2 YYDKDF (reference sequence). The CDR3 sequence is 16 residues long. CDR3 sequence reads: CATSSPHRRGQSGQYF. CDR3 coding DNA: TGTGCCACCAGCAGTCCCCACCGCCGGGGACAGTCGGGGCAGTACTTC.

The gene calls are TRBV27 and TRBJ1-1; weak D call: TRBD1 (5 bases). Germline values: CDR1 MNHEY, CDR2 SMNVEV (reference sequence). This CDR3 comprises 15 residues. V was cut by 1 base and J by 6 bases, with 15 bases left in between. The CDR3 nucleotides read TGTGCCAGCAGTTTATTTGGGGGGGGTATGTCTGAAGCTTTCTTT. The encoded protein is CASSLFGGGMSEAFF.

This rearrangement joins TRBV11-2 to TRBJ1-5; D uncertain. This CDR3 contains 14 residues. CDR1 SGHAT and CDR2 FQNNGV come from the germline V gene. V shed 2 bases and J shed 7 bases, with 12 bases lying between them. The DNA of the CDR3 is TGTGCCAGCAGCTTAACTCGGGGAGACCAGCCCCAGCATTTT. Residues: CASSLTRGDQPQHF.

The table lists this clone with a few counts. The rearrangement links TRBV7-2 to TRBJ2-4; 7 positions match TRBD2. Germline V gene sequence: CDR1 SGHTA, CDR2 FQGNSA. Trimming took 6 bases from V and 9 from J; bases not matched to a gene: 8. The CDR3 sequence is 13 residues long. The chain's CDR3 is CASRFGLGGIQYF. CDR3 nucleotide sequence: TGTGCCAGCAGATTCGGACTAGGTGGCATTCAGTACTTC.

This clone was found a few times. The gene calls are TRBV24-1 and TRBJ1-5; the match to TRBD1 covers 8 bases. The CDR3 is made up of 16 amino acids. Germline values: CDR1 KGHDR, CDR2 SFDVKD. V was pared by 3 bases and J by 0 bases, with 3 bases of the junction left unmatched. CDR3 amino acids: CATSDVGQDSNQPQHF. The DNA of the CDR3 is TGTGCCACCAGTGATGTGGGACAGGATAGCAATCAGCCCCAGCATTTT.

The CDR3, as DNA: TGTGCCAGCAGTATTACGGCGGGCGATGAGCAGTTCTTC. It translates to CASSITAGDEQFF. This chain uses TRBV12-3 or TRBV12-4 with TRBJ2-1, with D possibly TRBD2 on 5 matching bases. The CDR3 length is 13 residues. The V gene lost 5 bases and the J gene lost 8 bases, with 13 bases spanning the gap.

The chain is built from TRBV19 and TRBJ1-1, with 7 bases aligning to TRBD1. Trimming took 4 bases from V and 3 from J; bases not matched to a gene: 8. This CDR3 is 15 amino acids long. The germline gives CDR1 LNHDA, CDR2 SQIVND (reference sequence). The CDR3 here is CASSKTGLGHTEAFF. Here the CDR3 DNA reads TGTGCCAGTAGTAAGACAGGGCTGGGGCACACTGAAGCTTTCTTT.